Listed below are T cell receptor beta chains from one sample, sequenced in a study of blood T cell repertoires in COVID-19. Profiling relied on immunoSEQ multiplex PCR, and the TCRdb table lists in-frame clones only, not all of them. The sample has around 150,000 clones, around 80% seen once; the top ten hold roughly 7%. Sequencing input: PBMCs or T cells enriched from blood (not recorded which). These receptors came from a man aged 50 to 60 who had recovered from COVID-19. CDR3s leave out the opening cysteine and the closing phenylalanine or tryptophan.

v_gene	j_gene	CDR3aa
TRBV3-1/TRBV3-2	TRBJ2-1	ASSQDGGISYNEQF
TRBV6-5	TRBJ1-5	ASSQQGGQPQH
TRBV9	TRBJ1-5	ASSATELSNQPQH
TRBV18	TRBJ2-3	ASSLQSDTQY
TRBV4-2	TRBJ2-7	ASSQEAGLGRSEQY
TRBV29-1	TRBJ2-4	SASPVSKNIQY
TRBV6-5	TRBJ1-6	ASSWAVRSPLH
TRBV6-5	TRBJ1-5	ATAHRAGNQPQH
TRBV3-1/TRBV3-2	TRBJ1-2	ASSQDQGYGYT
TRBV4-1	TRBJ1-5	ASSQDSRGQPQH
TRBV6-5	TRBJ1-2	ASSYDRVRYGYT
TRBV18	TRBJ1-6	ASSTDRRSYSPLH
TRBV7-9	TRBJ1-2	ASSLQDGYT
TRBV10-3	TRBJ1-2	AISSQNYGYT
TRBV4-2	TRBJ1-1	ASSQNYRGNTEAF
TRBV10-3	TRBJ1-2	AISETGVVTYGYT
TRBV11-3	TRBJ1-3	ASTTGQGPTIDTIY
TRBV14	TRBJ2-2	ASRYKTSGSNTGELF